This T cell receptor (beta chain) originates from a study of OX40 agonist ivuxolimab in advanced cancers. Study context: It was ivuxolimab, an agonistic anti-OX40 (CD134) antibody, that patients were treated with. Study observations and caveats: Expanded clones belonging to CD8+ T cells outnumbered, on average, those of CD4+. Individuals who were partial responders at 0.1-3.0 mg/kg had clonal expansion that ranked among the lowest.

Comment on this clone: Its antigen is not known.

Measured with immunoSEQ multiplex PCR; TCRdb has only the in-frame clones, and not every one. The sample contains about 73,000 clones, around nine tenths of which appear only once. This specimen consisted of CD4+ or CD8+ T cells sorted from blood, obtained in a trial of the OX40 agonist ivuxolimab. The source of this sequence is an adult with an advanced solid tumor such as melanoma, head and neck, liver or kidney cancer.

CDR3 in DNA: TGTGCCAGCAGTCGCGCCCCCAGGGGTGGCTACACCTTC. Protein sequence: CASSRAPRGGYTF. The rearrangement links TRBV2 to TRBJ1-2, with a tentative D call TRBD1 (6 bases). The CDR3 covers 13 residues. V lost 5 bases to trimming and J lost 7 bases, with 14 bases between them. Germline CDR1 is SNHLY and CDR2 is FYNNEI.